The 5 T cell receptor beta chains presented below share a single source sample, sequenced in a study of CD8+ T cells in alopecia areata. As the sequencing template, cDNA was produced by extracting RNA and reverse transcribing it. Libraries were prepared by immunoSEQ multiplex PCR; TCRdb keeps only in-frame clonotypes and omits some of them. The table shows hundreds of thousands of clones, with about two fifths occurring only once. Described treatment: oral pan-JAK inhibitor, 5-10 mg twice daily. This material consisted of CD4+ T cells sorted from blood, taken between weeks 30 and 35, from a patient treated with tofacitinib. The source of these receptors is a human donor with alopecia areata.

This clone has just a few counts. The V call is TRBV28, the J call TRBJ1-5; perhaps TRBD1 as D (6 bases). This CDR3 region has 14 residues. Trimming cost V 7 bases and J 6 bases, with 16 bases left between them. CDR1 MDHEN and CDR2 SYDVKM come from the germline V gene. The CDR3 spells CASISGGVGQPQHF. The CDR3 DNA reads as TGTGCCAGCATTAGCGGGGGCGTCGGTCAGCCCCAGCATTTT.

This clone was observed a handful of times. The genes are TRBV2 and TRBJ1-2; D uncertain. Germline loops: CDR1 SNHLY, CDR2 FYNNEI. This CDR3 is built from 12 residues. The germline V and J ends were trimmed by 8 bases and 2 bases, with 9 bases remaining between them. The CDR3 spells CASSDKNYGYTF. In DNA form, the CDR3 reads TGTGCCAGCTCCGACAAGAACTATGGCTACACCTTC.

The CDR3 nucleotides are TGTGCCAGTACCCTTTCCCGAGTAAATCAGCCCCAGCATTTT. It specifies CASTLSRVNQPQHF. The rearrangement joins TRBV19 to TRBJ1-5; D call uncertain. Germline loops: CDR1 LNHDA, CDR2 SQIVND (reference sequence). This CDR3 has 14 amino acids. V lost 7 bases and J 4 bases, leaving 14 bases between the germline ends. The full variable domain, its missing parts supplied by reference TRBV19 and TRBJ1-5, is DGGITQSPKYLFRKEGQNVTLSCEQNLNHDAMYWYRQDPGQGLRLIYYSQIVNDFQKGDIAEGYSVSREKKESFPLTVTSAQKNPTAFYLCASTLSRVNQPQHFGDGTRLSIL.

The gene calls are TRBV29-1 and TRBJ2-3; D not certain. The CDR3 sequence is 13 residues long. CDR1 SQVTM and CDR2 ANQGSEA come from the germline V gene. Trimming left V 3 bases short and J 3 bases short, with 10 bases between. Here the CDR3 reads CSVEGRTTDTQYF. CDR3 DNA: TGCAGCGTTGAGGGCAGAACGACAGATACGCAGTATTTT.

The gene calls are TRBV6-6 and TRBJ2-3; D is ambiguous. The germline V gene encodes CDR1 MNHNY and CDR2 SVGAGI (reference sequence). The V end lost 8 bases, the J end lost 6 bases, and 6 bases lay between the germline ends. The CDR3 is 10 amino acids. CDR3 in DNA: TGTGCCAGCGGGCAGGATACGCAGTATTTT. Protein product: CASGQDTQYF.